A single TCR beta chain is shown here with its context. The antigen is not known. The sample originates from a study of vaccination effects on CD4 cells after COVID-19. On the study more broadly: Participants completed two doses of the BNT162b2 or mRNA-1273 vaccine. Two convalescent patients gave samples 16 days and one week before vaccination.

Prior to sequencing, the ViraFEST assay stimulated PBMC with viral peptide pools, which expanded the antigen-specific CD4+ T cells. The culture ran for roughly 10 days before CD4+ T cells were isolated. A positive SARS-CoV-2 PCR test fell between March and December 2020. With 11 bases clipped from V and 2 bases from J, the junction kept 11 bases outside the gene matches. The CDR3 totals 15 residues. Germline V gene data show CDR1 as ENHRY and CDR2 as SYGVKD. General study findings and limits: Marked clonal contraction was seen late after vaccination (in both infection- and vaccine-induced clones). New vaccine-induced clones dominated post-vaccine spike-reactive clones in convalescents.

The data were produced by immunoSEQ multiplex PCR, yet TCRdb's version contains in-frame clones alone and is incomplete. The sample has some 35,000 clones, 55% to 75% seen once; the top ten hold approximately 15%. The rearrangement links TRBV10-3 to TRBJ2-3; 9 bases are a match to TRBD1. The sequence derives from a human donor who had a prior SARS-CoV-2 infection. The source was CD4+ T cells from PBMCs cultured with HCoV-NL63 spike peptides, collected before COVID-19 vaccination. CDR3 residues: CASARDRVFTDTQYF. The CDR3 nucleotides are TGTGCCTCCGCCCGGGACAGGGTGTTCACAGATACGCAGTATTTT.